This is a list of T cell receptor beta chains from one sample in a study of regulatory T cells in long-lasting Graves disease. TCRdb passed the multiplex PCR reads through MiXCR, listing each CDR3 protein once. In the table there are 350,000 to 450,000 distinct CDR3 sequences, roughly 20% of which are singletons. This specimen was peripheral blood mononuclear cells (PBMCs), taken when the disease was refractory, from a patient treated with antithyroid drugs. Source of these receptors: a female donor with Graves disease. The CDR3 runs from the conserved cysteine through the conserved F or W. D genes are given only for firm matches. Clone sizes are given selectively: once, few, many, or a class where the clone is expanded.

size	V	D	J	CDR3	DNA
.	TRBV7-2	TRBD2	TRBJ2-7	CASSLGTSGRVEQYF	TGTGCCAGCAGCTTGGGGACTAGCGGGAGAGTCGAGCAGTACTTC
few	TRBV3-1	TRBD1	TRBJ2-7	CASSQPDRGGEQYF	TGTGCCAGCAGCCAACCGGACAGGGGTGGCGAGCAGTACTTC
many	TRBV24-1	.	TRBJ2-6	CATSDPEQNSGANVLTF	TGTGCCACCAGTGATCCTGAACAGAACTCTGGGGCCAACGTCCTGACTTTC
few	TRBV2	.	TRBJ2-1	CASSGSNNNEQFF	TGTGCCAGCAGTGGGAGCAACAACAATGAGCAGTTCTTC
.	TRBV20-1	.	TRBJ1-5	CSAKGGGYQPQHF	TGCAGTGCTAAGGGGGGAGGGTATCAGCCCCAGCATTTT
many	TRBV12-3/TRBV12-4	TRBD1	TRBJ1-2	CASSSWTGQAYGYTF	TGTGCCAGCAGTTCGTGGACAGGGCAGGCTTATGGCTACACCTTC
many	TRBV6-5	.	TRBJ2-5	CASSYSDSSRGTQYF	TGTGCCAGCAGTTACTCCGACAGCTCTCGGGGGACCCAGTACTTC
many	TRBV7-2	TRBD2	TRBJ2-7	CASSSRTSGYEQYF	TGTGCCAGCAGCTCCCGGACTAGCGGGTACGAGCAGTACTTC
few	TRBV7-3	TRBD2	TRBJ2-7	CASSKERRLAGLQEYF	TGTGCCAGCAGCAAAGAGAGGAGATTAGCGGGGTTACAGGAGTACTTC
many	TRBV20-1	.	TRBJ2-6	CSARDRRAGANVLTF	TGCAGTGCTAGAGATAGAAGAGCTGGGGCCAACGTCCTGACTTTC
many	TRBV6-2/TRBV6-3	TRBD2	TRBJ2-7	CASIQREIGYEQYF	TGTGCCAGCATTCAGCGGGAGATTGGTTACGAGCAGTACTTC
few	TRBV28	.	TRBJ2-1	CASAVHEQFF	TGTGCCAGTGCGGTGCATGAGCAGTTCTTC
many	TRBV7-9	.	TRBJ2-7	CASSASRYEQYF	TGTGCCAGCAGCGCCTCAAGGTACGAGCAGTACTTC
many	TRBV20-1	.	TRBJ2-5	CSASVLAEKTQYF	TGCAGTGCGAGTGTACTAGCAGAAAAGACCCAGTACTTC
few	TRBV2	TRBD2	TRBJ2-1	CASPLAPESCGQFF	TGTGCCAGCCCACTAGCGCCGGAGTCCTGTGGGCAGTTCTTC
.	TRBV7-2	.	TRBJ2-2	CASSFNTAFSGELFF	TGTGCCAGCAGCTTTAACACGGCCTTCTCCGGGGAGCTGTTTTTT
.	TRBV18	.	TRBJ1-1	CASSPPRAEDTEAFF	TGTGCCAGCTCACCACCCAGGGCAGAGGACACTGAAGCTTTCTTT
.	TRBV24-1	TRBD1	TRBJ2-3	CATSDHRDRFFTDTQYF	TGTGCCACCAGTGACCACCGGGACAGATTTTTCACAGATACGCAGTATTTT
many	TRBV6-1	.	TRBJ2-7	CASKEYRDGSYEQYF	TGTGCCAGCAAAGAGTATCGGGACGGTTCCTACGAGCAGTACTTC
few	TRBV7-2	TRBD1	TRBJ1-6	CASSSPWDRGQNNSPLHF	TGTGCCAGCAGCTCGCCGTGGGACAGGGGCCAGAATAATTCACCCCTCCACTTT
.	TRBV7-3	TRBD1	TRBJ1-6	CASSSGTGVNSPLHF	TGTGCCAGCAGCTCCGGGACAGGGGTTAATTCACCCCTCCACTTT
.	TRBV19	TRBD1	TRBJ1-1	CASNPGQVGTEAFF	TGTGCCAGTAACCCCGGACAGGTGGGGACTGAAGCTTTCTTT
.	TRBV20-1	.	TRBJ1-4	CSAPLDGNEKLFF	TGCAGTGCTCCGTTGGACGGTAATGAAAAACTGTTTTTT
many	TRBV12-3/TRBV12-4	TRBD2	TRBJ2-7	CASSLAGGSREQYF	TGTGCCAGCAGCCTAGCGGGAGGGTCTAGAGAGCAGTACTTC
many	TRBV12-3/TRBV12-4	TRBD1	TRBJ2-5	CASSLADRAGETQYF	TGTGCCAGCAGTTTAGCGGACAGGGCGGGGGAGACCCAGTACTTC
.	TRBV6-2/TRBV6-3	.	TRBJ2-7	CASSYANRYYF	TGTGCCAGCAGTTACGCGAATAGGTACTACTTC
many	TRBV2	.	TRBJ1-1	CASREREKDTEAFF	TGTGCCAGCAGGGAGAGGGAGAAGGACACTGAAGCTTTCTTT
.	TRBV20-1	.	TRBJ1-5	CSARDLLLPSNQPQHF	TGCAGTGCTAGAGATCTTTTATTGCCCTCCAATCAGCCCCAGCATTTT
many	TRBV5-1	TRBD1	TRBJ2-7	CASSLDWDRGFGEQYF	TGCGCCAGCAGCTTGGATTGGGACAGGGGGTTCGGCGAGCAGTACTTC
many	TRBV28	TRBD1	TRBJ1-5	CASSGDRHGGGNQPQHF	TGTGCCAGCAGTGGGGACAGGCACGGCGGGGGCAATCAGCCCCAGCATTTT
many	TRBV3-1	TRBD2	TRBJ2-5	CASSEARGGGTQYF	TGTGCCAGCAGCGAAGCCCGGGGGGGAGGGACCCAGTACTTC
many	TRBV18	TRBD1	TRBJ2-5	CASSPGTGHQETQYF	TGTGCCAGCTCACCAGGGACAGGGCACCAAGAGACCCAGTACTTC
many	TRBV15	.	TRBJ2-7	CATSRDLGSLPYEQYF	TGTGCCACCAGCAGAGACCTTGGATCTTTACCCTACGAGCAGTACTTC
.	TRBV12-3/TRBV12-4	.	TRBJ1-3	CASSFGRASGNTIYF	TGTGCCAGCAGTTTCGGACGGGCCTCTGGAAACACCATATATTTT
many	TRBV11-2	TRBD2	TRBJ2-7	CASSPIAGGSYEQYF	TGTGCCAGCAGCCCAATAGCGGGAGGGTCCTACGAGCAGTACTTC
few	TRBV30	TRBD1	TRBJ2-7	CAWSGDRAEQYF	TGTGCCTGGAGTGGGGACAGGGCCGAGCAGTACTTC
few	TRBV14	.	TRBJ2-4	CASSQTGLINIQYF	TGTGCCAGCAGCCAAACGGGACTGATAAACATTCAGTACTTC
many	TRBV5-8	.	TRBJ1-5	CASSLSGQINQPQHF	TGTGCCAGCAGCTTGTCGGGCCAGATCAATCAGCCCCAGCATTTT
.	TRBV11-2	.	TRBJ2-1	CASSLDYSFYNEQFF	TGTGCCAGCAGCCTAGACTATTCCTTCTACAATGAGCAGTTCTTC
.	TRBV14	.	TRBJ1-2	CASSQGRDRNYGYTF	TGTGCCAGCAGCCAAGGTCGCGACAGGAACTATGGCTACACCTTC
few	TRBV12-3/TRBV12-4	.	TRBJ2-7	CASSPGRIEYEQYF	TGTGCCAGCAGCCCGGGTCGAATCGAATACGAGCAGTACTTC
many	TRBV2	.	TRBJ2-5	CASSVIQGETQYF	TGTGCCAGCAGTGTAATCCAGGGAGAGACCCAGTACTTC
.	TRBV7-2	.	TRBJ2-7	CASSPPGSFYEQYF	TGTGCCAGCAGCCCCCCAGGATCTTTCTACGAGCAGTACTTC
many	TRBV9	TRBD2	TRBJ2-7	CASSDPGLVYEQYF	TGTGCCAGCAGCGATCCGGGACTAGTCTACGAGCAGTACTTC
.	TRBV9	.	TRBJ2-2	CASSREGGGYTGELFF	TGTGCCAGCAGCCGCGAAGGGGGAGGGTATACCGGGGAGCTGTTTTTT
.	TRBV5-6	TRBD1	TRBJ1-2	CASSLPGTGYGYTF	TGTGCCAGCAGCTTGCCAGGGACAGGCTATGGCTACACCTTC
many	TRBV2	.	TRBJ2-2	CASSEKDSNTGELFF	TGTGCCAGCAGTGAAAAGGACAGTAACACCGGGGAGCTGTTTTTT
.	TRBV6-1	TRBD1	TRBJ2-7	CAGSTGSYEQYF	TGTGCCGGATCGACAGGGTCCTACGAGCAGTACTTC
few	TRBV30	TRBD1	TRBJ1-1	CAWSIGQGATEAFF	TGTGCCTGGAGTATAGGACAGGGGGCGACTGAAGCTTTCTTT
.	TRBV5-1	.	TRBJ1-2	CASSLAIGQSYGYTF	TGCGCCAGCAGCTTGGCGATAGGACAGTCCTATGGCTACACCTTC
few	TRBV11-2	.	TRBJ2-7	CASTPPGRGAYEQYF	TGTGCCAGCACCCCCCCCGGCAGGGGGGCATACGAGCAGTACTTC
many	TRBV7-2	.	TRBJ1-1	CASSLVGVRAFF	TGTGCCAGCAGCTTAGTCGGGGTTAGAGCTTTCTTT